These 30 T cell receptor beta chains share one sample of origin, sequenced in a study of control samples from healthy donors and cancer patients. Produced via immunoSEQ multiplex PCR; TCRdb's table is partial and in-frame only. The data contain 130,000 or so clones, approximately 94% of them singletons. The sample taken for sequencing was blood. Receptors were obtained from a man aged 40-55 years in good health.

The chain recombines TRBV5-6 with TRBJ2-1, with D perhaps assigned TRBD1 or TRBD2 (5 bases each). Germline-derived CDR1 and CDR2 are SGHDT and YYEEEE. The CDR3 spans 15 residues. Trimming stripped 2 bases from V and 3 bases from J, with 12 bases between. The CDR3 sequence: CASSLGEMIYNEQFF. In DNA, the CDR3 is TGTGCCAGCAGCTTAGGGGAGATGATCTACAATGAGCAGTTCTTC.

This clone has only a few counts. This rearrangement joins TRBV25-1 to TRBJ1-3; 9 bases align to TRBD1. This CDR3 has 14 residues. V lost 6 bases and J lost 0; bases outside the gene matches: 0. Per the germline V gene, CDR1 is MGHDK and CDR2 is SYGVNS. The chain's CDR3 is CASRTGGSGNTIYF. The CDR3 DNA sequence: TGTGCCAGCAGGACAGGGGGCTCTGGAAACACCATATATTTT.

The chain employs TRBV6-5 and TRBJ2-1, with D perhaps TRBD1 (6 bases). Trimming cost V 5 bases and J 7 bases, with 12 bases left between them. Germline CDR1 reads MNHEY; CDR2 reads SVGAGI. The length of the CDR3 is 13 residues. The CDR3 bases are TGTGCCAGCAGTCGTGACAGGCTAAATGAGCAGTTCTTC. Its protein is CASSRDRLNEQFF.

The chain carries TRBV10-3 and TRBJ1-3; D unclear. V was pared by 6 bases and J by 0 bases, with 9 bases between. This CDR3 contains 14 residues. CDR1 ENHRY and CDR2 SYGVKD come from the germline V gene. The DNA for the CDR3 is TGTGCCATCAGCACCAGCGACTCTGGAAACACCATATATTTT. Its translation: CAISTSDSGNTIYF.

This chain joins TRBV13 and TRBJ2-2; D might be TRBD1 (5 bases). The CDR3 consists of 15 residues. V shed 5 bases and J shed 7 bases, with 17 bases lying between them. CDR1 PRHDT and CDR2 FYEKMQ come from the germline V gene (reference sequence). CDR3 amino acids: CASSPSARVNGELFF. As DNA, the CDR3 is TGTGCCAGCAGCCCCTCGGCCAGGGTGAACGGGGAGCTGTTTTTT.

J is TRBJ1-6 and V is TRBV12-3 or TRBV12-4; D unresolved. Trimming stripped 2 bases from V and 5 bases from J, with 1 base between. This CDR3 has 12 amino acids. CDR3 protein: CASSLHNSPLHF. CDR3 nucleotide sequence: TGTGCCAGCAGTTTACATAATTCACCCCTCCACTTT.

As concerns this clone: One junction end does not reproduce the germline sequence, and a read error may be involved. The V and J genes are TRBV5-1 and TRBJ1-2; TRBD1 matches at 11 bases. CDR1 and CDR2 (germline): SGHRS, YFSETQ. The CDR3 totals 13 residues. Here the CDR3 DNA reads TGCGCCAGCAGCTTGTCAGGGACAGGGGGACAGGCCTTC. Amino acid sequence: CASSLSGTGGQAF.

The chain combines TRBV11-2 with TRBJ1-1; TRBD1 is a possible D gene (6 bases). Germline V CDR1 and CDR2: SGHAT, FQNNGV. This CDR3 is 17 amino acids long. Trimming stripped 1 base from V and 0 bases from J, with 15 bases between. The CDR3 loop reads CASSLGTGPLMNTEAFF. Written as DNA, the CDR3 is TGTGCCAGCAGCTTAGGAACAGGGCCTCTGATGAACACTGAAGCTTTCTTT.

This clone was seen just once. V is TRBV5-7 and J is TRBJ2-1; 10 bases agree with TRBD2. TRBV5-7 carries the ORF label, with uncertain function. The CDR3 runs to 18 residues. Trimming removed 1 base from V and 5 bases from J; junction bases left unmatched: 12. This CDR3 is CASSLKEAGGPSHNEQFF. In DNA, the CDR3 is TGTGCCAGCAGCTTGAAGGAAGCGGGAGGGCCCAGCCACAATGAGCAGTTCTTC.

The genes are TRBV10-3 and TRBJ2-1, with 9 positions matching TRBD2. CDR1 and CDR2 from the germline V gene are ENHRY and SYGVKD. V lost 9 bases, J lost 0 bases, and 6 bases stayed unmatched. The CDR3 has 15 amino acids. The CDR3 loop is CAMRDSGSSYNEQFF. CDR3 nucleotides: TGTGCCATGCGGGATAGCGGGAGCTCCTACAATGAGCAGTTCTTC.

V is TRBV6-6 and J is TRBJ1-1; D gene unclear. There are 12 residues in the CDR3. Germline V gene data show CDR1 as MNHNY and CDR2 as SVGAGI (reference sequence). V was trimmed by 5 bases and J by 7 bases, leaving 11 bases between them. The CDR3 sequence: CASSPSSIEAFF. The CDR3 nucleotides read TGTGCCAGCAGTCCAAGCTCCATTGAAGCTTTCTTT.

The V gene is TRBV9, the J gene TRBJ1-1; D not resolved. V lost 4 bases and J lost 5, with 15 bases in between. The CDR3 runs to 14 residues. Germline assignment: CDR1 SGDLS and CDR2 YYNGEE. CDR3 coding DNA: TGTGCCAGCAGCCTCAGAAGTAGGGAGACTGAAGCTTTCTTT. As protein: CASSLRSRETEAFF.

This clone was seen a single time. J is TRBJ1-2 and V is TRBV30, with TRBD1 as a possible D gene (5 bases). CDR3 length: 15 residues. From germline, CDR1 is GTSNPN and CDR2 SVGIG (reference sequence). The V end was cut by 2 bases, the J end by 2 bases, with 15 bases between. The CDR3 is CAWSPDSWGNYGYTF. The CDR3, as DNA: TGTGCCTGGAGTCCCGACAGTTGGGGCAACTATGGCTACACCTTC.

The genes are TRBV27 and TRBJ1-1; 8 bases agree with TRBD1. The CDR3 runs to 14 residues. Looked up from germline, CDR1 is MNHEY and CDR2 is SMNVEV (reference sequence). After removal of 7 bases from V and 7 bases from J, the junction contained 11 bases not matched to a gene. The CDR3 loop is CASIPTGATVEAFF. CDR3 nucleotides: TGTGCCAGCATCCCGACAGGGGCAACCGTTGAAGCTTTCTTT.

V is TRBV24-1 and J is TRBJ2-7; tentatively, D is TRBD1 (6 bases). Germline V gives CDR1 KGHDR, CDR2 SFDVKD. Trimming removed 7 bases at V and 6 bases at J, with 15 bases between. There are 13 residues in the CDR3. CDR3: CATSKDRIGEQYF. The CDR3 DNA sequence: TGTGCCACCAGCAAAGACAGGATAGGCGAGCAGTACTTC.

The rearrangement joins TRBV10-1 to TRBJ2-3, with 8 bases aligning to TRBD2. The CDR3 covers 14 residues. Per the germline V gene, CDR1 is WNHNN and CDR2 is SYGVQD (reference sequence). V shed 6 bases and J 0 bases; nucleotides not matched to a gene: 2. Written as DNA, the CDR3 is TGCGCCAGCAGAGCGGGGGCCAGCACAGATACGCAGTATTTT. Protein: CASRAGASTDTQYF.

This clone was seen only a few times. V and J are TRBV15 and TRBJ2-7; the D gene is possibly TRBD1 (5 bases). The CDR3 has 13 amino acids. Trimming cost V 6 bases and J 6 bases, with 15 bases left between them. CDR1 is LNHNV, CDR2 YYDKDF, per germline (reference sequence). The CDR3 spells CATRNGDSLEQYF. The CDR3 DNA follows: TGTGCCACCAGAAATGGCGACAGCCTCGAGCAGTACTTC.

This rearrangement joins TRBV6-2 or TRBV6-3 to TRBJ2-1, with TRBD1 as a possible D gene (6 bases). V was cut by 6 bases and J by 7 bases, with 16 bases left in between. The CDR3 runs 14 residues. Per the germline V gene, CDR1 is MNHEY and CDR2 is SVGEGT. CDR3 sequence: CASSHQDSKNEQFF. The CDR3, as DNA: TGTGCCAGCAGCCACCAGGACAGTAAAAATGAGCAGTTCTTC.

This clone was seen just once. CDR3 in DNA: TGTGCCAGCTCACCCACATCCGCCCTTCAGCAGCCCCAGCATTTT. Its protein is CASSPTSALQQPQHF. The gene calls are TRBV18 and TRBJ1-5; D gene ambiguous. V was trimmed by 3 bases and J by 7 bases, leaving 16 bases between them. Germline-derived CDR1 and CDR2 are KGHSH and LQKENI. CDR3 length: 15 amino acids.

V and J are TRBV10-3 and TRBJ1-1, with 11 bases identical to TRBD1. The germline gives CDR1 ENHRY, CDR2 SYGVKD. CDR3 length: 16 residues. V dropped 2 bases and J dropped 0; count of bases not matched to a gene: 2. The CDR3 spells CAISEPGQGVNTEAFF. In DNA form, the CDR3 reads TGTGCCATCAGTGAGCCGGGACAGGGGGTGAACACTGAAGCTTTCTTT.

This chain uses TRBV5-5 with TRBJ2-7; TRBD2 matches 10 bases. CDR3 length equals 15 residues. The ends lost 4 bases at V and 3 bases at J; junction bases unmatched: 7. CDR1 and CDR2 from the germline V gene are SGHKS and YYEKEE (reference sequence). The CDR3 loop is CASSLPGTSVYEQYF. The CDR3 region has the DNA TGTGCCAGCAGCCTTCCCGGGACTAGCGTCTACGAGCAGTACTTC.

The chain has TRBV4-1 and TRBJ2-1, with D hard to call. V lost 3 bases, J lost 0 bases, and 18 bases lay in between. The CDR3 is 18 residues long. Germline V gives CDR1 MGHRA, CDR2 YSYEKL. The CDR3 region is CASSHPRSADLSYNEQFF. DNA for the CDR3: TGCGCCAGCAGCCACCCCCGTTCTGCGGATCTCTCCTACAATGAGCAGTTCTTC.

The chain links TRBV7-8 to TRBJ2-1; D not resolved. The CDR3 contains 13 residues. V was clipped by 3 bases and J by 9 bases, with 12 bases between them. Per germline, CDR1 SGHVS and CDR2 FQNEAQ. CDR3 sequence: CASSFSRQSEQFF. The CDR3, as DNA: TGTGCCAGCAGCTTTTCTCGACAAAGTGAGCAGTTCTTC.

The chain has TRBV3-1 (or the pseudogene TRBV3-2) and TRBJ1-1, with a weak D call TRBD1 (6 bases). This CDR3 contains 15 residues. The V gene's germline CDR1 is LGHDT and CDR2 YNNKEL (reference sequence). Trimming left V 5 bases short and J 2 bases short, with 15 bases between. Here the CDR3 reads CASSTQGQPNTEAFF. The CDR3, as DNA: TGTGCCAGCAGCACCCAAGGACAGCCTAACACTGAAGCTTTCTTT.

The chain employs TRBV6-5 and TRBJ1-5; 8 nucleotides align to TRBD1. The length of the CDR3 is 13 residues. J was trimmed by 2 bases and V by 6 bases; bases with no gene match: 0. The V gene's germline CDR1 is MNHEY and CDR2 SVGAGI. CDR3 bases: TGTGCCAGCAGGGACAGGGGCAATCAGCCCCAGCATTTT. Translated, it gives CASRDRGNQPQHF.

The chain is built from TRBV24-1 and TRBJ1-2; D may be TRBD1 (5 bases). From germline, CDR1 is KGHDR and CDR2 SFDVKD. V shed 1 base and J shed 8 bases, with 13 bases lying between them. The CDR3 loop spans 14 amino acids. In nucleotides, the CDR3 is TGTGCCACCAGTGATTTTACAGGCTCAGCGGGCTACACCTTC. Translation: CATSDFTGSAGYTF.

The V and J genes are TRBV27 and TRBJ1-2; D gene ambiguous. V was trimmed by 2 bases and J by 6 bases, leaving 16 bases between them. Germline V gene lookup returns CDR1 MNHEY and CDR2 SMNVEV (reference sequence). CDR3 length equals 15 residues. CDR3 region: CASSLGSSGYNGYTF. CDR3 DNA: TGTGCCAGCAGTTTAGGGTCCTCGGGTTATAATGGCTACACCTTC.

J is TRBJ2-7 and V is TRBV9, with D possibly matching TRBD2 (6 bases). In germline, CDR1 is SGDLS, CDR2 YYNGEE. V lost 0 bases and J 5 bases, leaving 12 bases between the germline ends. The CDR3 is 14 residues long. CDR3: CASSVGGESDEQYF. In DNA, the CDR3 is TGTGCCAGCAGCGTAGGCGGGGAATCGGACGAGCAGTACTTC.

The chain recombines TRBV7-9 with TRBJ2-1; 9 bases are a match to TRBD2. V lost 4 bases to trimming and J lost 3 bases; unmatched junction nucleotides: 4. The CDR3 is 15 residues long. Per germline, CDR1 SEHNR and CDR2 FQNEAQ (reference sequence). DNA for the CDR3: TGTGCCAGCAGCTCGCTAGCGGGACACTACAATGAGCAGTTCTTC. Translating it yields CASSSLAGHYNEQFF.

The CDR3 DNA follows: TGTGCCAGCACCGATCTTACAGATACGCAGTATTTT. Translating gives CASTDLTDTQYF. The J gene is TRBJ2-3, the V gene TRBV5-4; no firm D call. V lost 6 bases, J lost 3 bases, and 8 bases lay in between. The germline CDR1 and CDR2 sequences are SGHNT and YYREEE (reference sequence). The CDR3 extends over 12 amino acids.